A single sample gave rise to the 7 T cell receptor beta chains below, sequenced in a study of cytomegalovirus exposure and HLA in healthy donors. Researchers ran the PCR with 60 Vbeta and 13 Jbeta primers. Profiled with immunoSEQ multiplex PCR; TCRdb holds only in-frame clones, not every one. The sample gives 150,000 to 200,000 clones, 70% to 75% of which show up once; around 4.6% is in the top ten. The specimen sequenced was PBMCs. These TCRs come from a man between 18 and 29 years old in good health and CMV-seropositive.

The chain employs TRBV7-9 and TRBJ1-3; possibly TRBD1 for D (6 bases). The CDR3 is 17 amino acids. The germline CDR1 and CDR2 sequences are SEHNR and FQNEAQ (reference sequence). V was cut by 10 bases and J by 3 bases, with 25 bases left in between. DNA for the CDR3: TGTGCCACCAATCCTCACAGGGAGGGAGGCCTTGGAAACACCATATATTTT. Encoded protein: CATNPHREGGLGNTIYF.

This clone was observed a handful of times. The CDR3 DNA reads as TGTGCCAGCAGTTTGGAGACTCCAATGGTAACTGAAGCTTTCTTT. Encoded protein: CASSLETPMVTEAFF. J is TRBJ1-1 and V is TRBV27; the D is unclear. CDR3 length: 15 residues. Deletions cut 3 bases from V and 5 bases from J, with 16 bases between. Germline CDR1 is MNHEY and CDR2 is SMNVEV (reference sequence).

This chain connects TRBV19 to TRBJ1-2; a weak D match, TRBD1 (6 bases). V lost 3 bases and J lost 7, with 15 bases in between. There are 14 residues in the CDR3. CDR1 and CDR2 from the germline V gene are LNHDA and SQIVND (reference sequence). The chain's CDR3 is CASSMGTGKGGYTF. The CDR3 nucleotides read TGTGCCAGTAGTATGGGAACAGGGAAAGGTGGCTACACCTTC.

The J gene is TRBJ2-7, the V gene TRBV28; 13 bases map to TRBD2. This CDR3 has 15 amino acids. CDR1 is MDHEN, CDR2 SYDVKM, per germline. The CDR3 nucleotides are TGTGCCAGCAGTTCGACTAGCGGGGGGTCCTCCGAGCAGTACGTC. It encodes CASSSTSGGSSEQYV.

This rearrangement joins TRBV4-2 to TRBJ1-6; D is possibly TRBD1 (5 bases). Germline CDR1 and CDR2: LGHNA and YNFKEQ. This CDR3 region has 16 residues. Trimming removed 4 bases from V and 13 bases from J, with 23 bases in between. For the CDR3, the DNA is TGTGCCAGCAGCCGGTCGGCGGGGCAGGGTACGGTGCCCCTCCACTTT. Protein sequence: CASSRSAGQGTVPLHF.

CDR3 DNA sequence: TGTGCCATCAGTGAGTCGGCGGCTAGCGGGAACAATGAGCAGTTCTTC. Its protein is CAISESAASGNNEQFF. The V gene is TRBV10-3, the J gene TRBJ2-1, with 9 bases fitting TRBD2. Looked up from germline, CDR1 is ENHRY and CDR2 is SYGVKD. V trimming: 0 bases; J trimming: 5 bases; junction bases outside the gene matches: 5. The CDR3 has 16 residues.

This clone was counted between two and nine times. The J gene is TRBJ1-1, the V gene TRBV5-6; perhaps TRBD1 as D (6 bases). Germline CDR1 reads SGHDT; CDR2 reads YYEEEE. The CDR3 covers 15 residues. Trimming stripped 2 bases from V and 0 bases from J, with 11 bases between. CDR3 bases: TGTGCCAGCAGCTTAAGAACAGGGATGAACACTGAAGCTTTCTTT. Protein product: CASSLRTGMNTEAFF.